This T cell receptor beta chain came from a study of Ad26.COV2.S vaccination and SARS-CoV-2 variants. The study's findings and limits: Vaccine recipients posted higher spike-specific TCR breadth than their placebo counterparts. Similar non-spike TCR breadth was observed in recipients of vaccine and of placebo.

Assay used: immunoSEQ multiplex PCR; TCRdb lists only in-frame clones, some missing. The sample holds around 340,000 clones, approximately 86% seen once. The V end lost 5 bases, the J end lost 1 base, and 18 bases lay between the germline ends. Germline loops: CDR1 LGHNA, CDR2 YNFKEQ. The CDR3 is made up of 18 amino acids. Treatment given: over 15 received Ad26.COV2.S at low or high dose, single or two shots; 5 received placebo; per-sample allocation not given. Sampling took place 63 days after the first vaccine or placebo injection. Boston provided a donor who was an adult aged 18-55 years. The administered vaccine (an Ad26 vector) expressed Wuhan-strain SARS-CoV-2 spike. Of note for this clone: What it binds is not known.

J is TRBJ2-6 and V is TRBV4-2; D perhaps matches TRBD2 (7 bases). The receptor's source is a person between 18 and 59 years old who received the Ad26.COV2.S COVID-19 vaccine or a placebo. Specimen: peripheral blood, collected in a trial of Ad26.COV2.S vaccine versus placebo. CDR3 in amino acids: CASSWQGGGDSGANVLTF. CDR3 coding DNA: TGTGCCAGCAGCTGGCAGGGAGGGGGGGATTCTGGGGCCAACGTCCTGACTTTC.